This T cell receptor beta chain was captured in a study of cytomegalovirus exposure and HLA in healthy donors. In this sample, this clone turned up a few times. The target antigen is unknown. A multiplex PCR was run with 60 Vbeta primers and 13 Jbeta primers. The assay was immunoSEQ multiplex PCR, and TCRdb's table has in-frame clones only and misses some. The table shows approximately 150,000 clones, with 84% occurring only once. General study results and limits: Excluded: some indistinguishable V segments such as TRBV6-2 and TRBV6-3. Versus the approximately 700-donor mean, an Asian-associated ancestry cluster reportedly showed fewer N-insertions in a later analysis. Certain sequence variants were highly shared and formed a cluster, and this cluster was likely a sequencing artifact.

The CDR3 length is 15 residues. Per germline, CDR1 SGHNT and CDR2 YENEEA. J gave up 7 bases and V 2 bases, and 8 bases lay outside the gene matches. The rearrangement uses TRBV11-3 and TRBJ2-1, with 7 bases lining up with TRBD1. The sequence was obtained from a man younger than 30 in good health and CMV-seronegative. The sample was PBMCs. The CDR3 is CASSLFTGTVNEQFF. In DNA form, the CDR3 reads TGTGCCAGCAGCTTATTTACCGGGACAGTGAATGAGCAGTTCTTC. The variable domain in full, completed from reference TRBV11-3 and TRBJ2-1, reads EAGVVQSPRYKIIEKKQPVAFWCNPISGHNTLYWYLQNLGQGPELLIRYENEEAVDDSQLPKDRFSAERLKGVDSTLKIQPAELGDSAVYLCASSLFTGTVNEQFFGPGTRLTVL.